The entry that follows covers one TCR beta chain sequence. The antigen it binds to is not known. The input lacks base qualities; no much larger clone sits a single base away. Peripheral blood CD8+ and CD4+ T cells from healthy donors, Susac syndrome patients and multiple sclerosis patients were profiled using high-throughput TCR beta sequencing. Treatment-naive patients with stable or active relapsing-remitting disease fulfilling revised McDonald criteria were used as multiple sclerosis controls. Bulk CD8+ and CD4+ T cells were purified by magnetic negative isolation, whereas CD8+ TEMRA cells were enriched by FACS. Blood was drawn into EDTA tubes, processed within 24 hours, and PBMCs were isolated by density gradient centrifugation. PBMCs intended for TCR sequencing were cryopreserved in liquid nitrogen and thawed later in a water bath at 37 degrees C. A purity of at least 90% was achieved for sorted or isolated CD4+, CD8+ and CD8+ TEMRA cells.

The sample is drawn from a study of CD8 T cells in Susac syndrome (dated by TCRdb to 2018 to 2020). Concerning the study at large: Whether CD8+ T cell activation and differentiation in Susac syndrome was antigen driven was tested using repertoire sequencing. Findings and caveats that apply to the study as a whole: The number of individuals in the TCR sequencing and HLA analysis was acknowledged as relatively small.

The germline ends are 13 bases apart after V is trimmed by 7 bases and J by 0 bases. The CDR3 goes from the cysteine to the phenylalanine over 14 residues. Only the CDR3 portion is preserved as DNA: 42 bases, with reading frame beginning at the first base. Based on the germline V gene, the CDR1 and CDR2 sequences are MDHEN and SYDVKM. RNA was extracted using the RNeasy kit, and roughly 0.5 to 1 microgram was reverse transcribed with random hexamers. TCR beta CDR3 regions were amplified with the immunoSEQ multiplex PCR assay covering 54 Vbeta and 13 Jbeta segments. PCR amplification bias was corrected by using a synthetic template baseline for primer optimization and computational correction. The paper's processing steps were these. Reads were annotated to V, D and J genes according to IMGT and were analyzed with immunoSEQ Analyzer, with only productive sequences retained. Clonality was calculated as one minus the Shannon entropy normalized by log2 of the number of productive unique sequences. Public and private clones were assessed among the 100 most prevalent clones of each patient and control. A clone was defined as Susac-specific if it was absent from the healthy and MS cohorts, from more than 850 published viral clones and from other ImmuneACCESS disease sequences. The public reads were reanalyzed by TCRdb: fastp trimming at Q25, MiXCR alignment, in-frame beta chains only. Here each entry gathers all rows of one CDR3 protein and keeps the most common genes and DNA. The V and J calls were not made by the authors but by TCRdb's processing. For this sample the table gives hundreds of thousands of distinct CDR3 sequences, of which 95% were detected only once. The ten biggest clones cover 0.085% to 0.1% of the sample.

Sequencing was performed on CD4+ T cells from PBMCs. The sequence was obtained from a human donor with multiple sclerosis. The V gene is TRBV28 and the J gene is TRBJ2-7; no D segment can be confidently identified. The CDR3: CASTQQPNSYEQYF. Here is the DNA: TGTGCCAGCACCCAACAACCGAACTCCTACGAGCAGTACTTC.